The rows below give T cell receptor beta chains drawn from one sample of a study of identical twins. TCRdb processed the 5' RACE reads anew with MiXCR; each CDR3 protein has one entry. The repertoire consists of about 530,000 distinct CDR3 sequences, with about 15% occurring once and the leading ten covering more than 0.4%. The data also belong to a second study, concerning yellow fever vaccine responses in identical twins.

Sequenced sample: CD4+ T cells sorted from blood. These receptors all stem from a woman between 18 and 29 years old in good health. CDR3s include the opening cysteine and the closing phenylalanine or tryptophan. Fields, in order: J gene, V gene, CDR3 protein.

TRBJ1-2 TRBV28 CASSSHSTGGAWNHYGYTF
TRBJ2-3 TRBV5-1 CASSLALSGTTDTQYF
TRBJ1-3 TRBV12-3/TRBV12-4 CASRPTASGNTIYF
TRBJ1-3 TRBV12-3/TRBV12-4 CASSQIQGTAGNTIYF
TRBJ1-1 TRBV5-1 CASSTGQATEAFF
TRBJ2-3 TRBV12-3/TRBV12-4 CASLVSTDTQYF
TRBJ2-1 TRBV7-2 CASSLQTGGSYNEQFF
TRBJ2-5 TRBV12-3/TRBV12-4 CASRLSAGAEETQYF
TRBJ2-1 TRBV5-1 CASSPGTGGGNEQFF
TRBJ2-1 TRBV12-3/TRBV12-4 CASTGTGRGEQFF
TRBJ2-5 TRBV18 CATQDSQETQYF
TRBJ1-1 TRBV7-2 CASSLVAIAGGAEAFF
TRBJ2-3 TRBV9 CASSQVGMSTDTQYF
TRBJ2-2 TRBV4-1 CASSQDSSGRVSGELFF
TRBJ1-2 TRBV29-1 CSVEDRTRVGGGYTF
TRBJ1-1 TRBV11-2 CASSPAGSYAEAFF
TRBJ2-1 TRBV5-1 CASSSSGGGSDEQFF
TRBJ2-2 TRBV7-2 CASSSPRKAGGELFF
TRBJ2-3 TRBV20-1 CSEAGSTDTQYF
TRBJ1-2 TRBV24-1 CATSRGQGGYTF
TRBJ2-1 TRBV5-1 CASSWATGTSGSGNEQFF
TRBJ1-4 TRBV3-1 CASSQAPTNEKLFF
TRBJ2-1 TRBV2 CASSESGGVGGEQFF
TRBJ2-1 TRBV12-3/TRBV12-4 CASGTGWSHEQFF
TRBJ2-1 TRBV24-1 CATSDTRQGSTELFF
TRBJ1-6 TRBV6-1 CASSAHTTVEPLHF
TRBJ2-2 TRBV5-1 CASSLIGGLTGELFF
TRBJ2-2 TRBV9 CASSATPLREGRGGELFF
TRBJ1-1 TRBV12-3/TRBV12-4 CASSLNKGREAFF
TRBJ2-4 TRBV24-1 CATSDWTASKNIQYF
TRBJ2-3 TRBV7-7 CATPPGLAVDTQYF
TRBJ2-1 TRBV20-1 CSATGEREGNEQFF
TRBJ2-2 TRBV12-3/TRBV12-4 CASSPPGQVNTGELFF
TRBJ1-5 TRBV12-3/TRBV12-4 CASSRLAGLGNQPQHF
TRBJ2-3 TRBV2 CASSRDYNGDTQYF
TRBJ1-1 TRBV12-3/TRBV12-4 CASSFAEAFF
TRBJ2-5 TRBV25-1 CASRRDLRGTQYF
TRBJ2-2 TRBV5-1 CASIAFPGASTGELFF
TRBJ2-2 TRBV12-3/TRBV12-4 CASSLTGPNTGELFF
TRBJ2-7 TRBV7-9 CASSSRQGRHEQYF
TRBJ2-1 TRBV12-3/TRBV12-4 CASSSRASGRDEQFF
TRBJ2-1 TRBV12-3/TRBV12-4 CASSPRQGYNEQFF
TRBJ1-2 TRBV6-1 CASSPFDNTGRGGYTF
TRBJ2-3 TRBV18 CASSPQDTSTDTQYF
TRBJ2-2 TRBV12-3/TRBV12-4 CASIGGQANTGELFF
TRBJ2-7 TRBV5-1 CASTWDNLPYEQYF
TRBJ2-1 TRBV7-9 CASNPGTGSYNEQFF
TRBJ2-7 TRBV6-6 CASRGTSHEQYF
TRBJ2-3 TRBV3-1 CASSRTSGGTDTQYF
TRBJ2-1 TRBV29-1 CSADRAGEQFF
TRBJ2-7 TRBV20-1 CSANTGFSSYEQYF
TRBJ2-7 TRBV18 CASSPGLVGYEQYF
TRBJ1-2 TRBV6-2/TRBV6-3 CASSYMDRGGSYGYTF